The entry below gives a single T cell receptor beta chain sequence along with its context. Antigen: not known. The data belong to a study of T cell responses to AZD1222 COVID-19 vaccine. Overall study findings and caveats: Donors were mostly white British, more females; clonal diversity possibly underestimated. Among vaccine-associated CD4 TCRs, coverage spanned spike, with dominance at 160-218 and 743-854. Repertoire samples came only from after the peak T cell response.

V gave up 4 bases and J gave up 4 bases, with 17 bases separating them. CDR1 MNHEY and CDR2 SVGAGI come from the germline V gene. The CDR3 has 16 amino acids. This table comes from immunoSEQ multiplex PCR, and its TCRdb copy is limited to in-frame clones, with some not included. This sample has some 170,000 clones, with 80% to 90% found just once. The chain joins TRBV6-5 to TRBJ1-3, with D perhaps TRBD1 (6 bases). The material sequenced was peripheral blood, taken 28 days after the second dose of the MenACWY control vaccine. The TCR comes from an adult who received the MenACWY meningococcal vaccine as a control. The CDR3: CASSFSLRGRGNTIYF. CDR3 DNA: TGTGCCAGCAGTTTCTCGCTCAGGGGCAGAGGAAACACCATATATTTT.